This T cell receptor (beta chain) appears in the sequencing data of a study of blood T cell repertoires in COVID-19. At the level of the study: COVID-19 samples from acute and convalescent phases originated in the United States, Italy and Spain.

The germline V gene has CDR1 LNHDA and CDR2 SQIVND (reference sequence). Losses at the gene ends were 3 bases for V and 6 bases for J; bases not matched to a gene: 14. This CDR3 has 17 residues. In the study's own analysis: Amplifying reference gene primers gave estimates of nucleated cell counts. The table came from immunoSEQ multiplex PCR; TCRdb's copy has only in-frame clones and leaves some out. D and trimming were read from the DNA, whereas the V and J calls and clone size are those reported in that table. The data contain about 220,000 clones, about 83% of them singletons. This clone appeared once. Residents of 24 US areas, aged about 18 to 95 years, made up the participants.

The rearrangement uses TRBV19 and TRBJ1-2; 9 bases align to TRBD1. The clonotype originates from a woman in her forties or fifties who had been exposed to COVID-19. Input material: PBMCs or T cells enriched from blood (not recorded which). This CDR3 is CASSIETAQGALHGYTF. The DNA of the CDR3 is TGTGCCAGTAGTATCGAGACGGCACAGGGGGCGCTTCATGGCTACACCTTC.